This TCR beta chain came from a study of human T cells and chemical hapten exposure. The time point denotes: patch test 1, 2 weeks after DPC sensitization. Sample treatment: therapeutic diphenylcyclopropenone sensitization with weekly scalp DPC. TCRdb passed the RACE reads through MiXCR, listing each CDR3 protein once. The data contain roughly 100,000 distinct CDR3 sequences, approximately 10% of them singletons. Between the trimmed V and J ends, which lost 2 bases and 4 bases, there was a span of 12 bases. Per germline, CDR1 LGHNA and CDR2 YSLEER. This CDR3 has 15 amino acids. This clonotype was obtained from a woman aged 35 to 49 with alopecia areata. Some clones in this sample may be carry-over from other donors' samples. The V and J genes are TRBV4-3 and TRBJ1-3; no clear D gene. The specimen comprised whole blood, sampled in connection with sensitization to the hapten diphenylcyclopropenone (DPC). The CDR3 protein is CASSQHPPGGNTIYF. CDR3 nucleotides: TGCGCCAGCAGCCAACACCCCCCGGGGGGAAACACCATATATTTT.